This T cell receptor beta chain is drawn from a study of blood T cell repertoires in COVID-19 (TCRdb year 2020). About the full investigation: Samples covering the acute and convalescent phases of COVID-19 were provided by collaborators in the United States, Italy and Spain. The dataset comprised deeply sampled blood TCRbeta repertoires from subjects exposed to, actively infected with, or recovered from COVID-19. A de-identified subject ID, COVID-19 status, age in years and sex were almost always included in the sample metadata. Samples were obtained from the ongoing ImmuneRACE study (first 160 participants) and from 1,200 or so subjects provided by 6 global collaborators. HLA class I and class II types, where available, came from metadata supplied by the sample provider rather than from assay-based typing. The prospective study material was composed of cDNA or gDNA derived from T cells, B-cell-depleted T cells, or PBMCs. The repertoires were made available in a free public database intended to serve as a resource for research on the immune response to SARS-CoV-2.

This clone came up once. No cognate antigen has been identified for it. No base-level quality is on record; no much larger clone is a single base apart. Study-level results and caveats: Clinical and demographic metadata were provided uncurated, with the amount varying by source and participant.

The germline V gene (reference sequence) specifies SEHNR as CDR1 and FQNEAQ as CDR2. The germline V end is reduced by 7 bases and the J end by 7 bases; junction bases left unmatched: 6. From the cysteine through the phenylalanine, the CDR3 covers 14 amino acids. The entry retains the CDR3 DNA only, 42 bases that are in frame from base 1. TCRbeta CDR3 regions were amplified from genomic DNA using the immunoSEQ Assay, a bias-controlled multiplex PCR. Processing in the source paper ran as follows. The number of nucleated cells in each sample was estimated by amplification of reference gene primers within the assay. To quantify the absolute abundance of each unique TCRbeta CDR3 rearrangement, sequence reads were collapsed and filtered. Productive Simpson clonality was computed per sample as the square root of Simpson's diversity index over productive rearrangements. This immuneACCESS table, as held by TCRdb, lists in-frame sequences with V and J called but not all clones. Of the missing ones, under half trace to an unresolved V gene in checked studies; the others have no known cause. V and J calls and clone size are copied from that table; D and trimming were computed from the DNA. Recorded for this sample are a few hundred thousand clones; approximately 85% of them occurred a single time. The top ten hold just over 7% of the sample.

Collaborating institutions collected whole blood in K2EDTA tubes following their own protocols. For TCRbeta analysis, collaborator samples were shipped as frozen whole blood, as isolated PBMCs, or as DNA extracted from either sample type. The TCR sequence derives from a human donor in a cohort sampled during active COVID-19. In this chain, TRBV7-9 is recombined with TRBJ1-6; TRBD1 lines up with 8 middle nucleotides. The sequencing input was peripheral blood. The DNA is as follows: TGTGCCAGCACGCGGACAGGGTTGAATTCACCCCTCCACTTT. The translation is CASTRTGLNSPLHF. Beyond the CDR3, the reference TRBV7-9 and TRBJ1-6 genes provide the residues; the full variable domain reads: DTGVSQNPRHKITKRGQNVTFRCDPISEHNRLYWYRQTLGQGPEFLTYFQNEAQLEKSRLLSDRFSAERPKGSFSTLEIQRTEQGDSAMYLCASTRTGLNSPLHFGNGTRLTVT.